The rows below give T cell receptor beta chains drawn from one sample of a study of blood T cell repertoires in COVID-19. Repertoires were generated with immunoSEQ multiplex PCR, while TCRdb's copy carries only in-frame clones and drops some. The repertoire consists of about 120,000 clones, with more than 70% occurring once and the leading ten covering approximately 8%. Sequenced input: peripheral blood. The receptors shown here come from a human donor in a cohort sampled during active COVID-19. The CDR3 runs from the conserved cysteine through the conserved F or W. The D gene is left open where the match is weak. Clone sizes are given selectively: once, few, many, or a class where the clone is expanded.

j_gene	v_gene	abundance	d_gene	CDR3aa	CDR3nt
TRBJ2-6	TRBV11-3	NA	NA	CASSLVWGPGANVLTF	TGTGCCAGCAGCTTAGTATGGGGGCCTGGGGCCAACGTCCTGACTTTC
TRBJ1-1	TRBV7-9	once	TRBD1	CASSVTGGTGAFF	TGTGCCAGCAGCGTTACAGGGGGAACGGGAGCTTTCTTT
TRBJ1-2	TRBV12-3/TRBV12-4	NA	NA	CASTIKGPYGYTF	TGTGCCAGCACCATTAAGGGGCCCTATGGCTACACCTTC
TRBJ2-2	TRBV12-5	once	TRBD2	CASGLVTSGRPKNTGELFF	TGTGCTAGTGGTTTGGTGACTAGCGGGAGACCTAAGAACACCGGGGAGCTGTTTTTT
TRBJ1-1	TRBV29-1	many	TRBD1	CSVEDQYGTGTTEAFF	TGCAGCGTTGAAGATCAGTATGGGACAGGGACCACTGAAGCTTTCTTT
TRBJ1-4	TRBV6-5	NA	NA	CASGTGELFF	TGTGCCAGCGGGACTGGGGAACTGTTTTTT
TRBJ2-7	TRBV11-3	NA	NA	CASSLGRKSEQYF	TGTGCCAGCAGCTTAGGGCGGAAGAGCGAGCAGTACTTC
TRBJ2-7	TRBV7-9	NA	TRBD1	CASSSGQGFYEQYF	TGTGCCAGCAGCTCCGGACAGGGTTTCTACGAGCAGTACTTC
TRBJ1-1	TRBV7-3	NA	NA	CASSTGMNTEAFF	TGTGCCAGCAGTACAGGAATGAACACTGAAGCTTTCTTT
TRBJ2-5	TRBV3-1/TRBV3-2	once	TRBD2	CASSQDELANQETQYF	TGTGCCAGCAGCCAAGACGAACTAGCGAACCAAGAGACCCAGTACTTC
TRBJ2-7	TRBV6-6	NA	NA	CASSYGQGTYEQYF	TGTGCCAGCAGTTACGGTCAGGGGACCTACGAGCAGTACTTC
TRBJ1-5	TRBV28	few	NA	CASKRRAGGGNQPQHF	TGTGCCAGCAAACGTAGGGCAGGAGGAGGCAATCAGCCCCAGCATTTT
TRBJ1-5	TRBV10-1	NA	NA	CASSAPGLPRRGNQPQHF	TGCGCCAGCAGTGCGCCGGGACTGCCTAGGAGGGGCAATCAGCCCCAGCATTTT
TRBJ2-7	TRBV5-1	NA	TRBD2	CASSLGPSGESEEQYF	TGCGCCAGCAGCTTGGGGCCTAGCGGCGAAAGTGAGGAGCAGTACTTC
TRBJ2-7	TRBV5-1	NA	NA	CASSLTGLSSYEQYF	TGCGCCAGCAGCTTGACGGGTCTAAGCTCCTACGAGCAGTACTTC
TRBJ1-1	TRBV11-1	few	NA	CASSLQGLNTEAFF	TGTGCCAGCAGCTTGCAGGGACTAAACACTGAAGCTTTCTTT
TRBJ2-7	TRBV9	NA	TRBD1	CASSVALGQTEQYF	TGTGCCAGCAGCGTAGCTCTGGGACAGACCGAGCAGTACTTC
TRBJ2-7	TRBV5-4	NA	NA	CASSNSHGGEQYF	TGTGCCAGCAGCAACTCGCACGGGGGCGAGCAGTACTTC
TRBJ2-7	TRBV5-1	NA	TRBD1	CASSLARGPAYEQYF	TGCGCCAGCAGCTTGGCAAGGGGGCCCGCCTACGAGCAGTACTTC
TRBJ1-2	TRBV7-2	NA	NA	CASSLDTRGNGYTF	TGTGCCAGCAGCTTAGATACGAGGGGGAACGGCTACACCTTC
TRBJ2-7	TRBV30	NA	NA	CAITITGYEQYF	TGTGCCATTACCATTACGGGCTACGAGCAGTACTTC
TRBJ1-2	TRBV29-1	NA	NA	CSAAGDPGLYGYTF	TGCAGCGCTGCAGGCGACCCAGGGCTCTATGGCTACACCTTC
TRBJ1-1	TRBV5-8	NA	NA	CASSLALGANKGGNTEAFF	TGTGCCAGCAGCTTGGCTCTGGGGGCGAACAAAGGCGGGAACACTGAAGCTTTCTTT
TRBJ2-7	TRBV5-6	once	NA	CASSLASYEQYF	TGTGCCAGCAGCTTGGCCAGCTACGAGCAGTACTTC
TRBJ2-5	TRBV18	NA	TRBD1	CASSPTGGTETQYF	TGTGCCAGCTCACCTACAGGGGGAACGGAGACCCAGTACTTC
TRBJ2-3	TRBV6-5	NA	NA	CASVRSNGEDTQYF	TGTGCCAGCGTCCGTAGTAACGGTGAAGATACGCAGTATTTT
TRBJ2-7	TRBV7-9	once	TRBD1	CASSLAGGQGYEQYF	TGTGCCAGCAGCTTAGCTGGGGGACAGGGCTACGAGCAGTACTTC
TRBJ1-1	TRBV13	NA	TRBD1	CASTRGWDMNTEAFF	TGTGCCAGCACCAGGGGGTGGGACATGAACACTGAAGCTTTCTTT
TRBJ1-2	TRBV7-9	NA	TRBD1	CASSRDRELYGYTF	TGTGCCAGCAGCAGGGACAGGGAGCTCTATGGCTACACCTTC
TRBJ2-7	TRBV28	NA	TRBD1	CASSTDGTGGYEQYF	TGTGCCAGCAGTACCGACGGGACAGGGGGCTACGAGCAGTACTTC
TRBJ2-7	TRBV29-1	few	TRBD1	CSVWDRGVSYEQYF	TGCAGCGTCTGGGACAGGGGGGTATCCTACGAGCAGTACTTC
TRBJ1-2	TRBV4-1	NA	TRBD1	CASSQGQGRGQGYTF	TGCGCCAGCAGCCAAGGACAGGGGAGGGGACAAGGCTACACCTTC
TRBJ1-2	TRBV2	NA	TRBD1	CASRRGPRDSFYGYTF	TGTGCCAGCAGAAGAGGACCCAGGGACAGCTTCTATGGCTACACCTTC
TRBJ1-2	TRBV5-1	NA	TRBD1	CASSLGQGGYYYTF	TGCGCCAGCAGCTTAGGACAGGGGGGTTATTACTACACCTTC
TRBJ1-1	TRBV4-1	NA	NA	CASSQDWGSEAFF	TGCGCCAGCAGCCAAGATTGGGGCAGCGAAGCTTTCTTT
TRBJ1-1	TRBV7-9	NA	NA	CASLSLMNTEAFF	TGTGCCAGCCTTTCCCTAATGAACACTGAAGCTTTCTTT